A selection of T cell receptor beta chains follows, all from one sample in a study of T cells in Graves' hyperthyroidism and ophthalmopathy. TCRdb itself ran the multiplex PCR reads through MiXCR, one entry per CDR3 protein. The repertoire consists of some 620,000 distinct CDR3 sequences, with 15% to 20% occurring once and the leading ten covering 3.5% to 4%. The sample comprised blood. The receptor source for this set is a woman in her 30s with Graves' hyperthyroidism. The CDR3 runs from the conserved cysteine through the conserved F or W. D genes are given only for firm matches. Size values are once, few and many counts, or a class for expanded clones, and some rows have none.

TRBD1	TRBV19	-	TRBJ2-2	CASTPPPTGATGELFF	TGTGCCAGTACCCCGCCCCCCACAGGGGCGACCGGGGAGCTGTTTTTT
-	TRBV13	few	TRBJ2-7	CASSLVVQEGAYEQYF	TGTGCCAGCAGCTTAGTGGTTCAGGAAGGGGCCTACGAGCAGTACTTC
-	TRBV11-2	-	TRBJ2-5	CASSFSSFPGANQETQYF	TGTGCCAGCAGCTTTTCATCGTTTCCGGGAGCCAACCAAGAGACCCAGTACTTC
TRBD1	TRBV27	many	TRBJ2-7	CASSLWGQEREQYF	TGTGCCAGCAGTTTATGGGGACAGGAACGCGAGCAGTACTTC
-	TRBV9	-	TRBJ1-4	CASSVDFELNEKLFF	TGTGCCAGCAGCGTAGACTTCGAACTCAATGAAAAACTGTTTTTT
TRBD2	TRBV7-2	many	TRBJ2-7	CASSLVPSGRPTYEQYF	TGTGCCAGCAGCTTAGTCCCTAGCGGGAGACCTACCTACGAGCAGTACTTC
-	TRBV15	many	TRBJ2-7	CATSRDSGMAYEQYF	TGTGCCACCAGCAGAGACTCAGGGATGGCCTACGAGCAGTACTTC
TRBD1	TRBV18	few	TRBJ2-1	CASSPGQRTTNEQFF	TGTGCCAGCTCACCGGGACAGCGGACCACCAATGAGCAGTTCTTC
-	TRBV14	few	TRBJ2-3	CASSQVKGPGSTRYF	TGTGCCAGCAGCCAAGTTAAGGGACCCGGATCGACGCGGTATTTT
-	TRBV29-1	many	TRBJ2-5	CSAGIGGETQYF	TGCAGCGCTGGGATCGGGGGCGAGACCCAGTACTTC
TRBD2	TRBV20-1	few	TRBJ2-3	CSAGAGREGTDTQYF	TGCAGTGCTGGGGCGGGGCGGGAGGGCACAGATACGCAGTATTTT
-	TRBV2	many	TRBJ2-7	CASSDSVVGREQYF	TGTGCCAGCAGCGATTCGGTAGTGGGGCGGGAGCAGTACTTC
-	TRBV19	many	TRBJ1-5	CASSIGQPQHF	TGTGCCAGCTCCATCGGGCAGCCCCAGCATTTT
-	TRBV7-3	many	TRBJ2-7	CASSRSQGTVQYF	TGTGCCAGCAGCCGCTCACAGGGTACGGTGCAGTACTTC
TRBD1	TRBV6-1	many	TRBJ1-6	CASSRGQGLTLLNSPLHF	TGTGCCAGCAGCCGGGGACAGGGGCTCACCCTTTTGAATTCACCCCTCCACTTT
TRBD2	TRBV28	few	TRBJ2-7	CASVAWRGGSEQYF	TGTGCCAGCGTGGCTTGGAGGGGCGGGAGCGAGCAGTACTTC
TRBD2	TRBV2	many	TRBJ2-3	CASSDVLAGADTQYF	TGTGCCAGCAGTGATGTCTTAGCGGGAGCAGATACGCAGTATTTT
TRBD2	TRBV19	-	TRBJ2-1	CASSSPFSGSSYNEQFF	TGTGCCAGTAGTAGCCCCTTCAGCGGGAGCTCCTACAATGAGCAGTTCTTC
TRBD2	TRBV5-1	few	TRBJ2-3	CASRYSGSGTDTQYF	TGCGCCAGCAGGTATAGCGGGAGCGGCACAGATACGCAGTATTTT
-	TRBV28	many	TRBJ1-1	CASSFQVGGRTEAFF	TGTGCCAGCAGCTTCCAGGTGGGAGGGCGGACTGAAGCTTTCTTT
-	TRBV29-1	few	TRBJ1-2	CSVRGGAGYTF	TGCAGCGTTCGGGGGGGCGCTGGCTACACCTTC
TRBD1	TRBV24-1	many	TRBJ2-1	CATSDLRDSPYNEQFF	TGTGCCACCAGTGATTTAAGGGACAGCCCCTACAATGAGCAGTTCTTC
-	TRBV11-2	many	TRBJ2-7	CASSLGLEGLSYEQYF	TGTGCCAGCAGCTTAGGTCTTGAGGGGCTGAGCTACGAGCAGTACTTC
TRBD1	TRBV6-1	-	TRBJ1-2	CASSPGDRGTHNYGYTF	TGTGCCAGCAGCCCGGGCGACAGGGGGACCCATAACTATGGCTACACCTTC
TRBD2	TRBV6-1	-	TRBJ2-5	CASSELAGRGTQYF	TGTGCCAGCAGTGAACTAGCGGGTAGAGGGACCCAGTACTTC
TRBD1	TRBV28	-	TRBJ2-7	CASSFRGRRNEQYF	TGTGCCAGCAGTTTCAGGGGGCGTCGCAACGAGCAGTACTTC
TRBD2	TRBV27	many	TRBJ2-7	CASSLSGGGTEQYF	TGTGCCAGCAGTTTATCGGGGGGGGGAACCGAGCAGTACTTC